What follows are 28 T cell receptor beta chains derived from one specimen sequenced in a study of OX40 agonist ivuxolimab in advanced cancers. Sequencing was performed with immunoSEQ multiplex PCR; in TCRdb, only in-frame clones are kept and a portion is missing. Of around 94,000 clones listed, about 92% are singletons. Sequenced material: CD4+ or CD8+ T cells sorted from blood, taken in a trial of the OX40 agonist ivuxolimab. All receptors come from an adult with an advanced solid tumor such as melanoma, head and neck, liver or kidney cancer.

The V call is TRBV10-2, the J call TRBJ2-7; TRBD1 agrees at 8 bases. This CDR3 spans 13 amino acids. The germline CDR1 and CDR2 sequences are WSHSY and SAAADI. V shed 4 bases, J shed 2 bases, and the junction held 1 base outside the gene matches. Here the CDR3 reads CASSGDRPYEQYF. DNA for the CDR3: TGCGCCAGCAGTGGGGACAGGCCCTACGAGCAGTACTTC.

This rearrangement joins TRBV4-3 to TRBJ2-7, with D perhaps TRBD1 (6 bases). The V and J ends lost 2 bases and 3 bases respectively, with 20 bases between them. Germline loops: CDR1 LGHNA, CDR2 YSLEER. The CDR3 is made up of 17 amino acids. Here the CDR3 reads CASSQYQRTERLYEQYF. CDR3 nucleotides: TGCGCCAGCAGCCAATACCAACGGACAGAGCGTCTCTACGAGCAGTACTTC.

CDR3 loop: CASSSGTGGLDNEQFF. The CDR3 nucleotides read TGTGCCAGCAGCTCCGGGACAGGGGGTCTGGACAATGAGCAGTTCTTC. This chain links TRBV13 with TRBJ2-1; 11 nucleotides align to TRBD1. The CDR3 covers 16 residues. J was trimmed by 5 bases and V by 4 bases; bases with no gene match: 7. Germline V CDR1 and CDR2: PRHDT, FYEKMQ (reference sequence). Supplemented by reference TRBV13 and TRBJ2-1, the full variable domain reads AAGVIQSPRHLIKEKRETATLKCYPIPRHDTVYWYQQGPGQDPQFLISFYEKMQSDKGSIPDRFSAQQFSDYHSELNMSSLELGDSALYFCASSSGTGGLDNEQFFGPGTRLTVL.

V usage is TRBV5-1 and J usage is TRBJ1-1, with D tentatively TRBD1 (6 bases). The CDR3 is made up of 15 amino acids. Germline V CDR1 and CDR2: SGHRS, YFSETQ. V lost 2 bases and J lost 0, with 11 bases in between. As DNA, the CDR3 is TGCGCCAGCAGCTTAGGAAGGGGGATGAACACTGAAGCTTTCTTT. It encodes CASSLGRGMNTEAFF.

CDR3 sequence (DNA): TGTGCCAGCAGCCTAGGATCGACAGGGTCCTACAATGAGCAGTTCTTC. Translating gives CASSLGSTGSYNEQFF. The V gene is TRBV14, the J gene TRBJ2-1; TRBD1 matches at 7 bases. There are 16 residues in the CDR3. V dropped 4 bases and J dropped 1; count of bases not matched to a gene: 7. Germline V lookup: CDR1 SGHDN, CDR2 FVKESK.

This sequence joins TRBV6-5 and TRBJ2-1, with D unresolved. V was trimmed by 6 bases and J by 0 bases, leaving 6 bases between them. The CDR3 consists of 13 residues. Germline V CDR1 and CDR2: MNHEY, SVGAGI. The DNA for the CDR3 is TGTGCCAGCAGCCGGGTCTCCTACAATGAGCAGTTCTTC. This sequence encodes CASSRVSYNEQFF.

The genes are TRBV19 and TRBJ2-6, with D unclear. This CDR3 comprises 13 residues. V dropped 8 bases and J dropped 0 bases, with 5 bases sitting between them. Germline V gene lookup returns CDR1 LNHDA and CDR2 SQIVND (reference sequence). The CDR3 region is CASFGSGANVLTF. DNA for the CDR3: TGTGCCAGTTTCGGCTCTGGGGCCAACGTCCTGACTTTC. The whole variable domain, filled in from reference TRBV19 and TRBJ2-6, reads DGGITQSPKYLFRKEGQNVTLSCEQNLNHDAMYWYRQDPGQGLRLIYYSQIVNDFQKGDIAEGYSVSREKKESFPLTVTSAQKNPTAFYLCASFGSGANVLTFGAGSRLTVL.

The rearrangement links TRBV28 to TRBJ1-6; the D gene is possibly TRBD1 (5 bases). V was clipped by 2 bases and J by 4 bases, with 18 bases between them. This CDR3 comprises 18 residues. The germline CDR1 and CDR2 sequences are MDHEN and SYDVKM. CDR3 region: CASSLQGALDGYNSPLHF. CDR3 sequence (DNA): TGTGCCAGCAGTTTACAGGGTGCGCTCGACGGGTATAATTCACCCCTCCACTTT.

The chain is built from TRBV7-9 and TRBJ1-1; no definite D call. CDR1 and CDR2 (germline): SEHNR, FQNEAQ (reference sequence). V dropped 8 bases and J dropped 0 bases, with 25 bases sitting between them. CDR3 length: 18 residues. The CDR3: CASGGIARVWVMNTEAFF. The CDR3 nucleotides are TGTGCCAGCGGAGGAATAGCGAGGGTGTGGGTCATGAACACTGAAGCTTTCTTT.

The chain recombines TRBV6-5 with TRBJ1-1, with D hard to call. The germline gives CDR1 MNHEY, CDR2 SVGAGI. The CDR3 runs 13 residues. V shed 1 base and J shed 3 bases, with 6 bases lying between them. As DNA, the CDR3 is TGTGCCAGCAGTTACTTGGATTACACTGAAGCTTTCTTT. As protein: CASSYLDYTEAFF.

The chain couples TRBV9 to TRBJ2-1; TRBD2 matches at 7 bases. CDR1 and CDR2 (germline): SGDLS, YYNGEE. CDR3 size: 16 residues. The V segment lost 2 bases and the J segment 4 bases; nucleotides outside the gene matches: 9. The CDR3 sequence: CASSVNLLALYNEQFF. The CDR3 nucleotides read TGTGCCAGCAGCGTCAATTTACTAGCGTTATACAATGAGCAGTTCTTC.

The V call is TRBV27, the J call TRBJ2-5; D possibly corresponds to TRBD1 (6 bases). Trimming removed 6 bases at V and 5 bases at J, with 19 bases between. Germline assignment: CDR1 MNHEY and CDR2 SMNVEV (reference sequence). The CDR3 spans 15 residues. The CDR3 loop is CASSFLRGTWETQYF. The CDR3 DNA sequence: TGTGCCAGCAGCTTCCTTAGGGGGACATGGGAGACCCAGTACTTC.

The V gene is TRBV27, the J gene TRBJ2-7; TRBD1 matches at 12 bases. This CDR3 is built from 15 residues. The germline V gene has CDR1 MNHEY and CDR2 SMNVEV (reference sequence). V shed 4 bases, J shed 4 bases, and the junction held 5 bases outside the gene matches. The CDR3 DNA reads as TGTGCCAGCAGTTCGGGGACAGGGGGCAGATACGAGCAGTACTTC. Its translation is CASSSGTGGRYEQYF.

The chain uses TRBV11-2 and TRBJ2-5, with 8 bases identical to TRBD2. Germline V CDR1 and CDR2: SGHAT, FQNNGV. Trimming cost V 5 bases and J 8 bases; bases outside gene matches: 13. CDR3 length: 15 amino acids. CDR3 sequence (DNA): TGTGCCAGCAGCCCCCGATGCGGGGGGCCTGCCACCCAGTACTTC. Translated, it gives CASSPRCGGPATQYF.

The CDR3 nucleotides are TGCGCCAGCAGCTCCTCCCCGGGGAACTATGGCTACACCTTC. Translating gives CASSSSPGNYGYTF. This chain uses TRBV5-1 with TRBJ1-2; D is unresolved. Germline V gene data show CDR1 as SGHRS and CDR2 as YFSETQ. This CDR3 region has 14 residues. V lost 3 bases and J 2 bases, leaving 11 bases between the germline ends.

The chain recombines TRBV27 with TRBJ2-1; 9 bases line up with TRBD2. CDR1 is MNHEY and CDR2 is SMNVEV in the germline V gene (reference sequence). Trimming took 5 bases from V and 4 from J; bases not matched to a gene: 9. The CDR3 totals 16 residues. The CDR3 region is CASSPIAGVGYNEQFF. The CDR3 DNA is TGTGCCAGCAGTCCAATAGCGGGAGTGGGGTACAATGAGCAGTTCTTC.

This sequence joins TRBV6-5 and TRBJ1-2; D is ambiguous. The V gene's germline CDR1 is MNHEY and CDR2 SVGAGI. CDR3 size: 13 residues. Trimming stripped 1 base from V and 9 bases from J, with 12 bases between. CDR3 protein: CASSYLSGGSYTF. CDR3 DNA: TGTGCCAGCAGTTACTTGAGTGGAGGTAGCTACACCTTC.

The genes are TRBV10-3 and TRBJ1-2; 10 nucleotides agree with TRBD1. Germline values: CDR1 ENHRY, CDR2 SYGVKD. V shed 0 bases and J 4 bases; nucleotides not matched to a gene: 2. The CDR3 spans 15 residues. The CDR3 bases are TGTGCCATCAGTGAGTCGACAGGGGGCCCCTATGGCTACACCTTC. Its protein is CAISESTGGPYGYTF.

V is TRBV15 and J is TRBJ2-5; the D gene is possibly TRBD1 (6 bases). Germline V lookup: CDR1 LNHNV, CDR2 YYDKDF (reference sequence). CDR3 size: 15 residues. V was trimmed by 4 bases and J by 0 bases, leaving 12 bases between them. CDR3 nucleotides: TGTGCCACCAGCACCCAAACAGGGTACCAAGAGACCCAGTACTTC. Protein: CATSTQTGYQETQYF. The full variable domain, with the rest looked up from reference TRBV15 and TRBJ2-5, is DAMVIQNPRYQVTQFGKPVTLSCSQTLNHNVMYWYQQKSSQAPKLLFHYYDKDFNNEADTPDNFQSRRPNTSFCFLDIRSPGLGDTAMYLCATSTQTGYQETQYFGPGTRLLVL.

The V call is TRBV14, the J call TRBJ2-1; possible D gene TRBD1, 6 bases. In germline, CDR1 is SGHDN, CDR2 FVKESK. V dropped 5 bases and J dropped 3 bases, with 11 bases sitting between them. This CDR3 is 14 amino acids long. The CDR3 loop reads CASSYSRGYNEQFF. CDR3 sequence (DNA): TGTGCCAGCAGCTATAGCAGGGGCTACAATGAGCAGTTCTTC.

The chain carries TRBV27 and TRBJ1-4, with D maybe TRBD1 (5 bases). Looked up from germline, CDR1 is MNHEY and CDR2 is SMNVEV (reference sequence). This CDR3 comprises 13 residues. Between the trimmed V and J ends, which lost 4 bases and 7 bases, there was a span of 10 bases. This CDR3 reads CASSSGWGEKLFF. The CDR3 DNA follows: TGTGCCAGCAGTTCAGGGTGGGGTGAAAAACTGTTTTTT.

In regard to this clone: In the same sample, other DNA sequences code for this CDR3. The chain combines TRBV2 with TRBJ1-1; D remains unclear. CDR3 length equals 13 residues. Germline CDR1 is SNHLY and CDR2 is FYNNEI. V dropped 2 bases and J dropped 1 base, with 5 bases sitting between them. The CDR3 spells CASSERANTEAFF. The DNA for the CDR3 is TGTGCCAGCAGTGAACGTGCGAACACTGAAGCTTTCTTT.

The V and J genes are TRBV19 and TRBJ2-6, with a possible D match to TRBD1 (6 bases). The CDR3 totals 15 residues. The germline V and J ends were trimmed by 2 bases and 2 bases, with 7 bases remaining between them. Per germline, CDR1 LNHDA and CDR2 SQIVND (reference sequence). CDR3 residues: CASSIRQAGANVLTF. The CDR3 DNA follows: TGTGCCAGTAGTATACGACAGGCTGGGGCCAACGTCCTGACTTTC. The full variable domain, its missing parts supplied by reference TRBV19 and TRBJ2-6, is DGGITQSPKYLFRKEGQNVTLSCEQNLNHDAMYWYRQDPGQGLRLIYYSQIVNDFQKGDIAEGYSVSREKKESFPLTVTSAQKNPTAFYLCASSIRQAGANVLTFGAGSRLTVL.

The rearrangement links TRBV19 to TRBJ2-7, with 8 bases lining up with TRBD1. Germline V gene data show CDR1 as LNHDA and CDR2 as SQIVND (reference sequence). There are 15 residues in the CDR3. V gave up 2 bases and J gave up 1 base; unmatched junction bases: 4. The DNA of the CDR3 is TGTGCCAGTAGTATATCCACAGGGGGTTCCTACGAGCAGTACTTC. Protein: CASSISTGGSYEQYF.

The rearrangement links TRBV5-6 to TRBJ2-1; D is possibly TRBD2 (5 bases). Trimming removed 0 bases from V and 5 bases from J, with 12 bases in between. This CDR3 has 15 residues. The germline CDR1 and CDR2 sequences are SGHDT and YYEEEE. The CDR3 DNA reads TGTGCCAGCAGCTTGGCCGGGCTAGCTGACAATGAGCAGTTCTTC. Protein: CASSLAGLADNEQFF. Full variable domain (rest looked up from reference TRBV5-6 and TRBJ2-1): DAGVTQSPTHLIKTRGQQVTLRCSPKSGHDTVSWYQQALGQGPQFIFQYYEEEERQRGNFPDRFSGHQFPNYSSELNVNALLLGDSALYLCASSLAGLADNEQFFGPGTRLTVL.

The chain has TRBV12-5 and TRBJ2-3; D might be TRBD1 (6 bases). V was clipped by 6 bases and J by 3 bases, with 10 bases between them. Per the germline V gene, CDR1 is LGHNT and CDR2 is FRNRAP. The CDR3 length is 13 residues. CDR3 amino acids: CASGQGWTDTQYF. The CDR3 coding sequence is TGTGCTAGTGGACAGGGTTGGACAGATACGCAGTATTTT.

This clone has a single count. This sequence joins TRBV6-6 and TRBJ1-5, with TRBD1 identical over 11 bases. Germline V gene sequence: CDR1 MNHNY, CDR2 SVGAGI (reference sequence). Losses at the gene ends were 4 bases for V and 0 bases for J; bases not matched to a gene: 2. The CDR3 is 16 residues long. The CDR3 spells CASSWGTGGSNQPQHF. DNA of the CDR3: TGTGCCAGCAGTTGGGGGACAGGGGGTAGCAATCAGCCCCAGCATTTT.

The chain recombines TRBV2 with TRBJ2-7, with a possible D match to TRBD2 (6 bases). V gave up 7 bases and J gave up 6 bases, with 13 bases separating them. CDR3 length: 12 amino acids. In germline, CDR1 is SNHLY, CDR2 FYNNEI. DNA for the CDR3: TGTGCCAGCATCCCGCGGGGCCCCGAGCAGTACTTC. Amino acids: CASIPRGPEQYF.